This T cell receptor (beta chain) was documented in a study of identical twins. General study points: Fewer insertions marked abundant cord blood beta clonotypes; young adult naive trended weakly, memory not at all.

This clonotype was seen repeatedly, ten times or more. The antigen remains unidentified. TCRdb itself ran the 5' RACE reads through MiXCR, one entry per CDR3 protein. Here the sample spans about 200,000 distinct CDR3 sequences, roughly a tenth being singletons. In germline, CDR1 is LNHNV, CDR2 YYDKDF (reference sequence). Trimming removed 0 bases at V and 2 bases at J, with 11 bases between. CDR3 size: 15 residues. Sequences were obtained from memory T cells sorted from blood. The chain carries TRBV15 and TRBJ2-7; TRBD1 is a possible D gene (5 bases). The sequence came from a man aged 45-65 years in good health. CDR3 bases: TGTGCCACCAGCAGAGATGGGGCACGGACCTACGAGCAGTACTTC. Translating it yields CATSRDGARTYEQYF.